Presented here are 25 T cell receptor beta chains from one specimen sequenced in a study of T-cell reconstitution after alpha-beta-depleted transplantation in children. Unique molecular identifiers were built into the TCRbeta library. TCRdb used MiXCR to reprocess the PCR reads, holding one entry per CDR3 protein. The sample shows 500,000 to 600,000 distinct CDR3 sequences, 32% of them seen only once. This specimen was PBMCs from the stem cell graft donor, taken from the stem cell graft. Receptors were obtained from a human donor who donated a stem cell graft to a child with aplastic anemia.

Only a few counts were recorded for this clonotype. The rearrangement joins TRBV15 to TRBJ1-1; D uncertain. The CDR3 runs to 13 residues. V was shortened by 7 bases and J by 5 bases, with 14 bases between the two germline ends. CDR1 is LNHNV and CDR2 is YYDKDF in the germline V gene (reference sequence). As DNA, the CDR3 is TGTGCCACCACGGTGGCAGGTCTGACTGAAGCTTTCTTT. Residues: CATTVAGLTEAFF.

The chain joins TRBV15 to TRBJ2-2; tentative D call: TRBD1 (5 bases). Germline values: CDR1 LNHNV, CDR2 YYDKDF (reference sequence). CDR3 length: 16 residues. Trimming stripped 5 bases from V and 4 bases from J, with 17 bases between. In DNA form, the CDR3 reads TGTGCCACCAGCGGGGAACGGGTAGACAGCACCGGGGAGCTGTTTTTT. Protein sequence: CATSGERVDSTGELFF.

This clonotype was seen more than once but under ten times. In DNA, the CDR3 is TGTGCCAGCAGTTTCGTTGAGGCGGACCTTCCCAGTGGCTACACCTTC. This sequence encodes CASSFVEADLPSGYTF. The chain employs TRBV12-3 or TRBV12-4 and TRBJ1-2, with D unresolved. This CDR3 is built from 16 residues. V gave up 3 bases and J gave up 7 bases, with 21 bases separating them.

V and J are TRBV12-3 or TRBV12-4 and TRBJ1-5, with 7 bases matching TRBD1. The CDR3 covers 15 residues. The V segment lost 8 bases and the J segment 2 bases; nucleotides outside the gene matches: 9. The CDR3 is CASSIQGSGNQPQHF. In nucleotides, the CDR3 is TGTGCCAGCTCAATACAGGGGTCAGGCAATCAGCCCCAGCATTTT.

The chain uses TRBV18 and TRBJ2-1; 11 nucleotides align to TRBD1. V trimming: 2 bases; J trimming: 7 bases; junction bases outside the gene matches: 7. This CDR3 has 16 residues. Germline CDR1 and CDR2: KGHSH and LQKENI. The CDR3: CASSPTDRGLGNEQFF. The CDR3 region has the DNA TGTGCCAGCTCACCAACGGACAGGGGGCTCGGGAATGAGCAGTTCTTC.

DNA for the CDR3: TGTGCCGGCTCGACTAGCGGGTCCCTAAGCTCCTACAATGAGCAGTTCTTC. Translating gives CAGSTSGSLSSYNEQFF. This chain links TRBV28 with TRBJ2-1; 10 bases align to TRBD2. Looked up from germline, CDR1 is MDHEN and CDR2 is SYDVKM. Trimming removed 11 bases from V and 0 bases from J; junction bases left unmatched: 13. The CDR3 is made up of 17 amino acids.

The chain combines TRBV6-2 or TRBV6-3 with TRBJ2-7; unclear D gene. The germline gives CDR1 MNHEY, CDR2 SVGEGT. The CDR3 loop spans 12 amino acids. Trimming removed 4 bases at V and 3 bases at J, with 7 bases between. CDR3 DNA: TGTGCCAGCAGTTTGAAGTTCTACGAGCAGTACTTC. Amino acid sequence: CASSLKFYEQYF.

V is TRBV19 and J is TRBJ1-5; TRBD1 matches 9 bases. The CDR3 totals 14 residues. Per the germline V gene, CDR1 is LNHDA and CDR2 is SQIVND (reference sequence). Germline trimming cut 7 bases from V and 2 bases from J; bases unmatched to any gene: 3. Written as DNA, the CDR3 is TGTGCCAGTAATCGGGACAGGGGCAATCAGCCCCAGCATTTT. Its protein is CASNRDRGNQPQHF.

This clonotype has just a few counts. J is TRBJ2-1 and V is TRBV12-3 or TRBV12-4; the D is unclear. V lost 7 bases and J lost 0, with 19 bases in between. The CDR3 is 17 amino acids. The CDR3: CASTPTPFADSYNEQFF. The CDR3 DNA reads TGTGCCAGCACCCCAACCCCCTTTGCGGACTCCTACAATGAGCAGTTCTTC.

This clonotype was counted between two and nine times. The rearrangement uses TRBV5-1 and TRBJ1-1, with D possibly being TRBD1 (5 bases). The V gene's germline CDR1 is SGHRS and CDR2 YFSETQ. V lost 0 bases to trimming and J lost 3 bases, with 9 bases between them. CDR3 length: 14 amino acids. CDR3 loop: CASSLEGQDTEAFF. The CDR3 bases are TGCGCCAGCAGCTTGGAGGGGCAGGACACTGAAGCTTTCTTT.

Points on this clonotype: The CDR3 ends on some other residue instead of the conserved phenylalanine or tryptophan, so this is likely a read error. The chain uses TRBV4-1 and TRBJ2-5; TRBD2 aligns across 12 bases. The CDR3 totals 17 residues. Per the germline V gene, CDR1 is MGHRA and CDR2 is YSYEKL. After removal of 1 base from V and 5 bases from J, the junction contained 8 bases not matched to a gene. CDR3 loop: CASSQGELAGGMETQYL. DNA for the CDR3: TGCGCCAGCAGCCAAGGGGAACTAGCGGGAGGCATGGAGACCCAGTACTTG.

The chain uses TRBV28 and TRBJ2-3; 8 bases align to TRBD2. After removal of 5 bases from V and 1 base from J, the junction contained 2 bases not matched to a gene. Germline CDR1 is MDHEN and CDR2 is SYDVKM. CDR3 length: 14 residues. The CDR3 here is CASSKAGGTDTQYF. CDR3 sequence (DNA): TGTGCCAGCAGTAAAGCGGGAGGCACAGATACGCAGTATTTT.

This clonotype was seen a few times. The chain recombines TRBV7-6 with TRBJ2-5, with TRBD2 matching 7 bases. There are 16 residues in the CDR3. CDR1 and CDR2 from the germline V gene are SGHVS and FNYEAQ. The trim removed 2 bases at V and 1 base at J, leaving 7 bases unmatched. The CDR3 coding sequence is TGTGCCAGCAGCTTATTATTGCGGGAGCTCCAAGAGACCCAGTACTTC. It specifies CASSLLLRELQETQYF.

As DNA, the CDR3 is TGTGCCAGCAGCCACTCGGAATCCGAGCAGTACGTC. As protein: CASSHSESEQYV. This chain uses TRBV11-2 with TRBJ2-7; D call uncertain. V shed 5 bases and J shed 6 bases, with 11 bases lying between them. This CDR3 is 12 amino acids long. Germline V gives CDR1 SGHAT, CDR2 FQNNGV.

Worth noting for this clonotype: An end of the junction does not agree with germline; a read error may underlie this. The V and J genes are TRBV7-2 and TRBJ2-7; 15 bases line up with TRBD2. The length of the CDR3 is 16 residues. CDR1 is SGHTA, CDR2 FQGNSA, per germline. The CDR3 loop reads CAGSTGTSGRIYEQYF. The CDR3 DNA sequence: TGTGCCGGCAGCACCGGGACTAGCGGGAGGATCTACGAGCAGTACTTC.

The chain joins TRBV28 to TRBJ2-6; possibly TRBD1 for D (6 bases). Germline-derived CDR1 and CDR2 are MDHEN and SYDVKM. This CDR3 has 15 amino acids. Between the trimmed V and J ends, which lost 3 bases and 4 bases, there was a span of 10 bases. Here the CDR3 reads CASSFTGPGANVLTF. The CDR3 DNA reads as TGTGCCAGCAGTTTCACAGGGCCGGGGGCCAACGTCCTGACTTTC.

This clonotype was detected only a few times. The chain links TRBV12-3 or TRBV12-4 to TRBJ2-1; 7 bases line up with TRBD2. This CDR3 is 15 amino acids long. V shed 6 bases and J 1 base; nucleotides not matched to a gene: 6. For the CDR3, the DNA is TGTGCCAGCAGCCCCAGCGGGATTTCCTACAATGAGCAGTTCTTC. This sequence encodes CASSPSGISYNEQFF.

This clonotype was observed a handful of times. This chain's CDR3 is CSAPAQREQFF. CDR3 sequence (DNA): TGCAGTGCCCCAGCCCAGCGGGAGCAGTTCTTC. The J gene is TRBJ2-1, the V gene TRBV20-1; possibly TRBD2 for D (5 bases). Trimming removed 6 bases at V and 10 bases at J, with 13 bases between. This CDR3 spans 11 amino acids. Germline-derived CDR1 and CDR2 are DFQATT and SNEGSKA (reference sequence).

This rearrangement joins TRBV11-2 to TRBJ2-7; 9 bases map to TRBD2. CDR1 SGHAT and CDR2 FQNNGV come from the germline V gene. The CDR3 loop spans 16 amino acids. The ends lost 2 bases at V and 3 bases at J; junction bases unmatched: 8. CDR3 DNA sequence: TGTGCCAGCAGCTTAAGTCCGCTAGCGGGGTACTACGAGCAGTACGTC. This translates into CASSLSPLAGYYEQYV.

The table lists this clonotype with a few counts. The rearrangement joins TRBV6-5 to TRBJ1-2; 9 nucleotides match TRBD1. This CDR3 is 16 amino acids long. J gave up 2 bases and V 6 bases, and 10 bases lay outside the gene matches. Germline CDR1 MNHEY, CDR2 SVGAGI. CDR3 protein: CASRYPPGQGNYGYTF. The CDR3 DNA sequence: TGTGCCAGCAGGTACCCACCGGGACAGGGAAACTATGGCTACACCTTC.

This clonotype showed up just a few times. The CDR3 spells CASSPGTGEAYGYTF. In nucleotides, the CDR3 is TGCGCCAGCAGCCCCGGGACAGGGGAAGCCTATGGCTACACCTTC. The chain is built from TRBV5-1 and TRBJ1-2; 10 bases are a match to TRBD1. V dropped 4 bases and J dropped 4; count of bases not matched to a gene: 7. Germline CDR1 reads SGHRS; CDR2 reads YFSETQ. The CDR3 has 15 amino acids. Based on the CDR3 plus reference TRBV5-1 and TRBJ1-2, the full variable domain is KAGVTQTPRYLIKTRGQQVTLSCSPISGHRSVSWYQQTPGQGLQFLFEYFSETQRNKGNFPGRFSGRQFSNSRSEMNVSTLELGDSALYLCASSPGTGEAYGYTFGSGTRLTVV.

This clonotype was picked up a small number of times. The chain combines TRBV7-9 with TRBJ1-1; D gene unclear. Trimming pared 2 bases from V and 8 bases from J, leaving 9 bases between. Germline V lookup: CDR1 SEHNR, CDR2 FQNEAQ (reference sequence). The CDR3 runs to 12 residues. DNA of the CDR3: TGTGCCAGCAGCTTAAAGCGGGCGGAAGCTTTCTTT. The encoded protein is CASSLKRAEAFF. Using reference TRBV7-9 and TRBJ1-1 for the parts outside the CDR3, the full variable domain is DTGVSQNPRHKITKRGQNVTFRCDPISEHNRLYWYRQTLGQGPEFLTYFQNEAQLEKSRLLSDRFSAERPKGSFSTLEIQRTEQGDSAMYLCASSLKRAEAFFGQGTRLTVV.

The CDR3, as DNA: TGTGCCAGCAGCTTCAGCGGGACCCAAGAGACCCAGTACTTC. Encoded protein: CASSFSGTQETQYF. V and J are TRBV7-2 and TRBJ2-5; 7 nucleotides agree with TRBD2. The CDR3 consists of 14 residues. Germline V gene data show CDR1 as SGHTA and CDR2 as FQGNSA. J gave up 1 base and V 3 bases, and 2 bases lay outside the gene matches.

The chain carries TRBV15 and TRBJ1-6; D is possibly TRBD1 (5 bases). CDR3 size: 14 residues. CDR1 and CDR2 (germline): LNHNV, YYDKDF (reference sequence). V shed 9 bases and J shed 6 bases, with 15 bases lying between them. CDR3 DNA sequence: TGTGCCACGGCCTACCGACAGTTTAATTCACCCCTCCACTTT. Translated, it gives CATAYRQFNSPLHF.

The chain's CDR3 is CASRIGRMNTEAFF. Written as DNA, the CDR3 is TGTGCCAGCAGAATTGGACGGATGAACACTGAAGCTTTCTTT. The chain couples TRBV12-3 or TRBV12-4 to TRBJ1-1; D gene unclear. V shed 6 bases and J shed 0 bases, with 11 bases lying between them. CDR3 length: 14 residues.